This T cell receptor (beta chain) is from a study of molecular identifiers for immune sequencing clone quantification. Study at large: Within a replicate experiment, RNA obtained from either 20,000 or 100,000 naive CD8 cells was divided into five aliquots, and four of those aliquots were then sequenced.

Sequencing libraries of naive CD8 cells derived from approximately 22,000 to 940,000 sorted cells with 10%, 30% or 50% RNA. This clonotype was picked up many times. The antigen remains unidentified. It was with previously described methods and listed TCR primers that bulk TCR libraries were made. TCRdb reanalysed the PCR reads using MiXCR and keeps one entry per CDR3 protein. The sample records about 630,000 distinct CDR3 sequences, 25% being singletons. Findings and caveats of the study: Clonotypes topping 20 RNA copies carried over 97% of effector molecules but under 1% of naive ones.

The CDR3 is 18 amino acids. Per germline, CDR1 MNHEY and CDR2 SVGEGT. J gave up 2 bases and V 4 bases, and 12 bases lay outside the gene matches. Input material: naive CD8+ T cells from blood, with Jurkat cell RNA spiked in. The subset is: FACS-sorted CD8+CD4-CCR7+CD45RA+ naive T cells. This TCR derives from a human donor in good health. Some libraries in this study had Jurkat cell RNA spiked in. V is TRBV6-2 or TRBV6-3 and J is TRBJ2-5, with TRBD2 matching 11 bases. This CDR3 reads CASSFTSGGATEQETQYF. The DNA of the CDR3 is TGTGCCAGCAGTTTCACTAGCGGGGGCGCGACAGAGCAAGAGACCCAGTACTTC.